This T cell receptor (beta chain) was found in a study of cytomegalovirus exposure and HLA in healthy donors. The study's findings and limits: Across HLA loci, a later analysis found differing TCR association rates, with DRB1 most and HLA-C fewest. Earlier findings revealed that most TCR beta V segments proved productive either about 90% or about 30% of the time.

The PCR was carried out with 60 Vbeta primers and 13 Jbeta primers. Only in-frame clones appear in the TCRdb table, and some are missing; sequencing was by immunoSEQ multiplex PCR. The sample lists around 150,000 clones; roughly 74% were seen once. V lost 4 bases and J lost 5, with 9 bases in between. The CDR3 extends over 14 amino acids. CDR1 and CDR2 from the germline V gene are MDHEN and SYDVKM. With respect to this clone: Its antigen remains unknown.

The TCR sequence derives from a man in his late teens or twenties in good health and CMV-seropositive. The chain links TRBV28 to TRBJ1-6; D might be TRBD1 (5 bases). Sequences were obtained from PBMCs. CDR3 region: CASSYTGNNSPLHF. CDR3 DNA sequence: TGTGCCAGCAGTTATACAGGAAATAATTCACCCCTCCACTTT.